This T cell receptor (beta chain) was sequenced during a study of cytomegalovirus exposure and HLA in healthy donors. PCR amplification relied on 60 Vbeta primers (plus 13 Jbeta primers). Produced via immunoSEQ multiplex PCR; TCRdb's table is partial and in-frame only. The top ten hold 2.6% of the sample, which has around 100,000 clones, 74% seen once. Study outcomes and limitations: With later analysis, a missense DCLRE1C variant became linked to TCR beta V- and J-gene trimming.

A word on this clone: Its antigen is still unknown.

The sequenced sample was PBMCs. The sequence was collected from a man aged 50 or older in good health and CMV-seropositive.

CDR3 sequence reads: CASSSGTGAEKLFF. For the CDR3, the DNA is TGTGCCAGCAGCTCCGGGACAGGGGCTGAAAAACTGTTTTTT. This chain uses TRBV13 with TRBJ1-4, with 10 bases that match TRBD1. There are 14 residues in the CDR3. Trimming removed 4 bases from V and 7 bases from J; junction bases left unmatched: 3. Germline V gene lookup returns CDR1 PRHDT and CDR2 FYEKMQ (reference sequence).